This TCR beta chain was sequenced during a study of control samples from healthy donors and cancer patients. The method was immunoSEQ multiplex PCR; TCRdb's version includes in-frame clones alone and lacks a portion of them. The profile shows around 120,000 clones, under 95% of them singletons. The CDR3 totals 11 residues. The germline CDR1 and CDR2 sequences are DFQATT and SNEGSKA (reference sequence). V lost 8 bases to trimming and J lost 11 bases, with 19 bases between them. This rearrangement joins TRBV20-1 to TRBJ2-7, with a tentative D call TRBD2 (7 bases). Sequencing was performed on PBMCs. The clonotype comes from a man aged 50 to 60 with head and neck cancer. The CDR3, as DNA: TGCAGTTATAGAACCCAGGGGAGGGAGTACTTC. It codes for CSYRTQGREYF.